These 32 T cell receptor beta chains share one sample of origin, sequenced in a study of beta chain features in type 1 diabetes. The authors reverse transcribed all of the isolated RNA, so sequencing captured expressed TCRB transcripts. The protocol was immunoSEQ multiplex PCR, while the TCRdb copy is restricted to in-frame clones and leaves out a portion. The sample yields a few hundred thousand clones, about 15% seen once. The sample comprised naive CD4+ T cells from blood. Receptor source: a man aged 25 to 45 in good health.

CDR3 nucleotide sequence: TGTGCCAGCAGCGTATCCCCCCTAGTGTACAATGAGCAGTTCTTC. Protein sequence: CASSVSPLVYNEQFF. The chain recombines TRBV9 with TRBJ2-1; D gene uncertain. CDR3 length: 15 amino acids. Trimming left V 1 base short and J 4 bases short, with 12 bases between. Germline V CDR1 and CDR2: SGDLS, YYNGEE.

This clone was observed a handful of times. This chain connects TRBV4-1 to TRBJ2-1, with 9 bases aligning to TRBD1. The CDR3 contains 15 residues. Germline lookup yields CDR1 MGHRA and CDR2 YSYEKL. With 4 bases clipped from V and 5 bases from J, the junction kept 6 bases outside the gene matches. The CDR3: CASSREGQGDNEQFF. The DNA of the CDR3 is TGCGCCAGCAGCCGCGAGGGACAGGGAGACAATGAGCAGTTCTTC.

This clone was counted between two and nine times. This sequence joins TRBV6-5 and TRBJ2-7; TRBD1 matches 11 bases. From germline, CDR1 is MNHEY and CDR2 SVGAGI. The CDR3 loop spans 15 amino acids. The V gene end was trimmed by 1 base and the J gene end by 2 bases; junction bases not matched to a gene: 1. The CDR3 protein is CASSYLGQGAYEQYF. In DNA form, the CDR3 reads TGTGCCAGCAGTTACTTGGGACAGGGGGCCTACGAGCAGTACTTC.

This clone was detected only a few times. The gene calls are TRBV5-1 and TRBJ1-2, with 7 nucleotides matching TRBD1. From germline, CDR1 is SGHRS and CDR2 YFSETQ. After removal of 0 bases from V and 0 bases from J, the junction contained 2 bases not matched to a gene. The CDR3 consists of 15 residues. The CDR3 sequence: CASSLVQGTNYGYTF. In nucleotides, the CDR3 is TGCGCCAGCAGCTTGGTACAGGGGACTAACTATGGCTACACCTTC.

This clone was detected only a few times. This sequence joins TRBV7-2 and TRBJ1-1; D gene uncertain. This CDR3 region has 14 residues. Trimming took 5 bases from V and 8 from J, leaving 18 bases between them. The germline V gene has CDR1 SGHTA and CDR2 FQGNSA. As DNA, the CDR3 is TGTGCCAGCAGCCCCAGCGGGAGTAGGCACGAAGCTTTCTTT. Its protein product is CASSPSGSRHEAFF.

This clone was seen a handful of times. The V gene is TRBV30, the J gene TRBJ1-1; D is unresolved. CDR3 length equals 14 residues. Per the germline V gene, CDR1 is GTSNPN and CDR2 is SVGIG (reference sequence). Trimming cost V 4 bases and J 4 bases, with 16 bases left between them. The CDR3 DNA sequence: TGTGCCTGGATAAGTTCGGTCCGTGGCACTGAAGCTTTCTTT. Its translation: CAWISSVRGTEAFF.

The chain has TRBV9 and TRBJ2-5; unclear D gene. This CDR3 has 13 amino acids. Trimming removed 1 base at V and 2 bases at J, with 6 bases between. Germline CDR1 reads SGDLS; CDR2 reads YYNGEE. For the CDR3, the DNA is TGTGCCAGCAGCGTACCGCCTCAAGAGACCCAGTACTTC. Amino acids: CASSVPPQETQYF.

The genes are TRBV14 and TRBJ2-3; 7 bases fit TRBD2. The length of the CDR3 is 16 residues. J was trimmed by 4 bases and V by 2 bases; bases with no gene match: 9. Germline CDR1 is SGHDN and CDR2 is FVKESK. Here the CDR3 reads CASSQIPGLQADTQYF. CDR3 in DNA: TGTGCCAGCAGCCAAATTCCGGGACTACAGGCAGATACGCAGTATTTT.

This clone came up a few times. The rearrangement uses TRBV7-9 and TRBJ2-1; 10 positions agree with TRBD2. Germline V gene sequence: CDR1 SEHNR, CDR2 FQNEAQ (reference sequence). The CDR3 is 16 amino acids. V shed 0 bases and J 4 bases; nucleotides not matched to a gene: 3. The CDR3 loop reads CASSLAGTSEYNEQFF. The CDR3 coding sequence is TGTGCCAGCAGCTTAGCCGGGACTAGCGAGTACAATGAGCAGTTCTTC.

The rearrangement uses TRBV7-2 and TRBJ1-5; TRBD1 matches at 11 bases. Germline V gives CDR1 SGHTA, CDR2 FQGNSA. J lost 2 bases, V lost 7 bases, and 4 bases had no gene match. This CDR3 comprises 15 residues. The CDR3 is CASNMDRGRNQPQHF. The CDR3 DNA follows: TGTGCCAGCAACATGGACAGGGGGCGCAATCAGCCCCAGCATTTT.

To note about this clone: It may be a read error: a sequence one base away is much more abundant. The identical CDR3 is also encoded by other nucleotide sequences in the sample. The chain carries TRBV11-2 and TRBJ2-3; unclear D gene. Trimming left V 2 bases short and J 3 bases short, with 3 bases between. Germline lookup yields CDR1 SGHAT and CDR2 FQNNGV. The CDR3 runs 12 residues. The CDR3 DNA reads as TGTGCCAGCAGCTTAAGGACAGATACGCAGTATTTT. Translated: CASSLRTDTQYF. The full variable domain, with the rest looked up from reference TRBV11-2 and TRBJ2-3, is EAGVAQSPRYKIIEKRQSVAFWCNPISGHATLYWYQQILGQGPKLLIQFQNNGVVDDSQLPKDRFSAERLKGVDSTLKIQPAKLEDSAVYLCASSLRTDTQYFGPGTRLTVL.

This clone occurred many times. V and J are TRBV7-9 and TRBJ2-7; unclear D gene. V was shortened by 4 bases and J by 2 bases, with 9 bases between the two germline ends. The CDR3 has 13 amino acids. CDR1 is SEHNR and CDR2 is FQNEAQ in the germline V gene (reference sequence). The CDR3 spells CASSSDGTYEQYF. The CDR3 nucleotides read TGTGCCAGCAGCTCCGACGGTACCTACGAGCAGTACTTC.

The rearrangement joins TRBV7-2 to TRBJ2-5; D not resolved. CDR1 is SGHTA, CDR2 FQGNSA, per germline. CDR3 length equals 16 residues. V was pared by 1 base and J by 1 base, with 13 bases between. The CDR3 sequence: CASSLDRNGPQETQYF. The DNA of the CDR3 is TGTGCCAGCAGCTTAGATAGGAACGGTCCCCAAGAGACCCAGTACTTC.

This clone is a singleton in its sample. V usage is TRBV7-2 and J usage is TRBJ2-3; no reliable D call. Germline loops: CDR1 SGHTA, CDR2 FQGNSA. This CDR3 has 14 residues. V lost 2 bases to trimming and J lost 0 bases, with 6 bases between them. The CDR3 loop reads CASSLYYSTDTQYF. The CDR3 nucleotides are TGTGCCAGCAGCTTATATTACAGCACAGATACGCAGTATTTT.

This clone has more than one count but fewer than ten. The chain links TRBV7-2 to TRBJ2-7, with 7 bases matching TRBD1. Germline values: CDR1 SGHTA, CDR2 FQGNSA. CDR3 length: 14 residues. Trimming at V came to 5 bases and at J to 1 base, leaving 5 bases not matched to a gene. This CDR3 is CASSPGDRSYEQYV. The CDR3 DNA follows: TGTGCCAGCAGCCCCGGGGACAGATCCTACGAGCAGTACGTC.

The J gene is TRBJ1-1, the V gene TRBV19; no clear D gene. Trimming left V 2 bases short and J 7 bases short, with 5 bases between. The CDR3 extends over 11 amino acids. Germline loops: CDR1 LNHDA, CDR2 SQIVND (reference sequence). The CDR3 loop is CASSIPNEAFF. DNA for the CDR3: TGTGCCAGTAGTATACCCAATGAAGCTTTCTTT.

This clone was picked up a small number of times. V is TRBV7-2 and J is TRBJ1-2, with 7 bases fitting TRBD1. CDR1 and CDR2 (germline): SGHTA, FQGNSA. The CDR3 totals 14 residues. The junction had 6 bases not matched to a gene; V was cut back by 5 bases and J by 3 bases. Here the CDR3 reads CASSPGTAHYGYTF. The CDR3 coding sequence is TGTGCCAGCAGCCCCGGGACAGCCCACTATGGCTACACCTTC.

V is TRBV29-1 and J is TRBJ2-1; D remains unclear. Germline lookup yields CDR1 SQVTM and CDR2 ANQGSEA. The CDR3 is made up of 11 amino acids. V was clipped by 4 bases and J by 9 bases, with 10 bases between them. The CDR3 DNA reads as TGCAGCGTTGCCGGGTTTAGTGAGCAGTTCTTC. Amino acid sequence: CSVAGFSEQFF.

This CDR3 is CASSVAGGDSTDTQYF. CDR3 sequence (DNA): TGTGCCAGCAGCGTAGCTGGGGGGGATAGCACAGATACGCAGTATTTT. The chain uses TRBV9 and TRBJ2-3; 7 bases agree with TRBD2. The length of the CDR3 is 16 residues. Germline CDR1 SGDLS, CDR2 YYNGEE. Unmatched junction bases numbered 4, after V lost 0 bases and J lost 0 bases.

The gene calls are TRBV2 and TRBJ2-5, with 8 bases fitting TRBD2. From germline, CDR1 is SNHLY and CDR2 FYNNEI. V shed 4 bases, J shed 3 bases, and the junction held 10 bases outside the gene matches. CDR3 size: 16 residues. The CDR3 DNA reads as TGTGCCAGCAGTGGAACTAGCGGACAAAGGGAAGAGACCCAGTACTTC. Translating it yields CASSGTSGQREETQYF.

This clone has only a few counts. This chain connects TRBV6-1 to TRBJ2-3; D perhaps matches TRBD2 (5 bases). The CDR3 extends over 12 amino acids. Trimming stripped 7 bases from V and 1 base from J, with 6 bases between. Per germline, CDR1 MNHNS and CDR2 SASEGT. This CDR3 is CASKEGTDTQYF. CDR3 nucleotides: TGTGCCAGCAAGGAGGGCACAGATACGCAGTATTTT.

V and J are TRBV15 and TRBJ2-1; D call uncertain. Trimming left V 1 base short and J 9 bases short, with 7 bases between. Looked up from germline, CDR1 is LNHNV and CDR2 is YYDKDF (reference sequence). The CDR3 is 12 residues long. The CDR3 spells CATSRAASEQFF. CDR3 DNA: TGTGCCACCAGCAGAGCAGCCAGTGAGCAGTTCTTC. The whole variable domain, filled in from reference TRBV15 and TRBJ2-1, reads DAMVIQNPRYQVTQFGKPVTLSCSQTLNHNVMYWYQQKSSQAPKLLFHYYDKDFNNEADTPDNFQSRRPNTSFCFLDIRSPGLGDTAMYLCATSRAASEQFFGPGTRLTVL.

V is TRBV14 and J is TRBJ2-7; D is possibly TRBD2 (5 bases). The CDR3 extends over 16 amino acids. Trimming shortened V by 3 bases and J by 2 bases, and 17 bases separated the two germline ends. Looked up from germline, CDR1 is SGHDN and CDR2 is FVKESK. CDR3 nucleotide sequence: TGTGCCAGCAGCCATCCCGTGGGGAGAAATCCCTACGAGCAGTACTTC. Amino acid sequence: CASSHPVGRNPYEQYF.

This clone has more than one count but fewer than ten. The gene calls are TRBV4-2 and TRBJ2-3; 11 nucleotides align to TRBD2. CDR1 LGHNA and CDR2 YNFKEQ come from the germline V gene. The length of the CDR3 is 17 residues. Trimming removed 2 bases from V and 2 bases from J; junction bases left unmatched: 6. The CDR3 sequence is CASSQTGTSGHTDTQYF. CDR3 sequence (DNA): TGTGCCAGCAGCCAAACCGGGACTAGCGGACACACAGATACGCAGTATTTT.

This clone was detected only a few times. This chain uses TRBV18 with TRBJ2-3; 9 bases are shared with TRBD1. Per germline, CDR1 KGHSH and CDR2 LQKENI. This CDR3 region has 16 residues. Losses at the gene ends were 2 bases for V and 1 base for J; bases not matched to a gene: 4. The CDR3 DNA is TGTGCCAGCTCACCATGGGACAGGGACGGCACAGATACGCAGTATTTT. Its protein is CASSPWDRDGTDTQYF.

The V gene is TRBV30, the J gene TRBJ1-2; 8 bases match TRBD1. The V and J ends lost 6 bases and 2 bases, in that order; junction bases with no gene match: 8. The CDR3 is 14 residues long. Germline assignment: CDR1 GTSNPN and CDR2 SVGIG (reference sequence). The CDR3 DNA is TGTGCCTGTACATCGGGGACAGGAAACTATGGCTACACCTTC. Its protein is CACTSGTGNYGYTF.

The chain joins TRBV9 to TRBJ1-6; D possibly corresponds to TRBD1 (6 bases). Trimming removed 0 bases from V and 7 bases from J, with 14 bases in between. The CDR3 runs 16 residues. CDR1 is SGDLS and CDR2 is YYNGEE in the germline V gene. CDR3 sequence (DNA): TGTGCCAGCAGCGTAGAGATCAGGGGCCGGAATTCACCCCTCCACTTT. This gives the protein CASSVEIRGRNSPLHF.

CDR3 sequence reads: CASSRPLWAGGRNTGELFF. CDR3 DNA sequence: TGTGCCAGCAGCCGCCCCCTCTGGGCGGGAGGGCGAAATACCGGGGAGCTGTTTTTT. V gene TRBV11-3 combines with J gene TRBJ2-2; 9 nucleotides agree with TRBD2. Germline V lookup: CDR1 SGHNT, CDR2 YENEEA. Trimming at V came to 5 bases and at J to 5 bases, leaving 18 bases not matched to a gene. The CDR3 runs 19 residues.

This rearrangement joins TRBV5-1 to TRBJ2-5; D is undetermined. Trimming shortened V by 0 bases and J by 1 base, and 10 bases separated the two germline ends. There are 15 residues in the CDR3. Germline loops: CDR1 SGHRS, CDR2 YFSETQ. In nucleotides, the CDR3 is TGCGCCAGCAGCTTGGGTTCCGAGGCCCAAGAGACCCAGTACTTC. It yields the protein CASSLGSEAQETQYF.

CDR3 residues: CASSPLAGGSYEQYF. CDR3 nucleotides: TGTGCCAGCTCACCGTTAGCGGGGGGATCCTACGAGCAGTACTTC. This chain links TRBV18 with TRBJ2-7; 10 bases align to TRBD2. Germline V gene sequence: CDR1 KGHSH, CDR2 LQKENI. The CDR3 is 15 residues long. Trimming cost V 3 bases and J 1 base; bases outside gene matches: 3.

This clone was seen a few times. The gene calls are TRBV27 and TRBJ2-7, with TRBD1 matching over 7 bases. V lost 5 bases, J lost 0 bases, and 13 bases stayed unmatched. Germline CDR1 is MNHEY and CDR2 is SMNVEV (reference sequence). CDR3 length equals 17 residues. CDR3 sequence: CASSLATGPPLSYEQYF. The CDR3, as DNA: TGTGCCAGCAGTCTGGCGACAGGGCCGCCCCTCTCCTACGAGCAGTACTTC.

The V and J genes are TRBV10-3 and TRBJ2-3, with D uncertain. V lost 10 bases and J 2 bases, leaving 7 bases between the germline ends. This CDR3 is 11 amino acids long. Germline V gives CDR1 ENHRY, CDR2 SYGVKD. CDR3 DNA sequence: TGTGCCAGCTTAAACACAGATACGCAGTATTTT. Translated, it gives CASLNTDTQYF.